The clone carrying this T cell receptor (beta chain) showed up many times. Its specificity is not known. V dropped 0 bases and J dropped 5 bases, with 7 bases sitting between them. Germline assignment: CDR1 LGHNA and CDR2 YSLEER. The CDR3 covers 13 residues. These data originate in a study of glioma-infiltrating T cells. General study findings and limits: Non-neoplastic patients had below-expected tissue-blood divergence, while all gliomas exceeded expectation. Very few CDR3 sequences were shared between tissue and blood.

The iRepertoire nested amplicon-rescue multiplex PCR amplified TCR alpha and beta CDR3s from RNA. Input was 100-400 ng of tissue mRNA or PBMC total RNA. TCRdb independently ran MiXCR on the multiplex PCR reads; one entry per CDR3 protein. The sample lists about 210,000 distinct CDR3 sequences; over 25% were seen once. The sample was glioma tissue, nonneoplastic brain tissue, or PBMCs (not recorded which). This chain links TRBV4-3 with TRBJ2-5; D not certain. The source of this sequence is a human donor with low-grade glioma or glioblastoma, undergoing nonglioma brain surgery, or in good health (not recorded which). The CDR3 sequence is CASSQDLRETQYF. CDR3 nucleotide sequence: TGCGCCAGCAGCCAAGATCTACGGGAGACCCAGTACTTC.